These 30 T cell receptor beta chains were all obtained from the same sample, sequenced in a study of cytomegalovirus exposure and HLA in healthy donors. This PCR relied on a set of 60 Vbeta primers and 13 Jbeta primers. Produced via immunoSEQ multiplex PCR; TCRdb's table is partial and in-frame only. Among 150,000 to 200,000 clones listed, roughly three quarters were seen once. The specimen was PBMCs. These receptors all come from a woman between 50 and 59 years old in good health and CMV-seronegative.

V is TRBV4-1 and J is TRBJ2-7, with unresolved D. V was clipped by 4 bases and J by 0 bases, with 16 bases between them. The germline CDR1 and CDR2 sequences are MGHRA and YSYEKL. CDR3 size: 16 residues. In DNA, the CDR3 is TGCGCCAGCAGCCCGTTAGCTACCCCTCTCTCCTACGAGCAGTACTTC. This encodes CASSPLATPLSYEQYF.

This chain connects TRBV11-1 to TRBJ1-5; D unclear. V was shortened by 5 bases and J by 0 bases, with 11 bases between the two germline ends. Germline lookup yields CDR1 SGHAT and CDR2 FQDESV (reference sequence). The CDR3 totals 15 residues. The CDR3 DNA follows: TGTGCCAGCAGCCTTGACGGAGGTAGCAATCAGCCCCAGCATTTT. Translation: CASSLDGGSNQPQHF.

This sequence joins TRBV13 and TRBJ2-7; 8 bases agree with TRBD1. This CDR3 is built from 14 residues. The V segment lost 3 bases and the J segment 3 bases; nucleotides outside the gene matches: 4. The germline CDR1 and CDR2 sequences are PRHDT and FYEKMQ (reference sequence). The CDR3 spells CASSFRDRGYEQYF. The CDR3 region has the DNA TGTGCCAGCAGCTTTCGAGACAGGGGCTACGAGCAGTACTTC.

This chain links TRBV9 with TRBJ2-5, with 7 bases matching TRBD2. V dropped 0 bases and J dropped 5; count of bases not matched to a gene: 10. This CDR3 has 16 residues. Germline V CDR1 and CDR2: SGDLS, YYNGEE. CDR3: CASSVGGLVGVETQYF. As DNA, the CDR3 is TGTGCCAGCAGCGTAGGCGGACTAGTGGGAGTGGAGACCCAGTACTTC.

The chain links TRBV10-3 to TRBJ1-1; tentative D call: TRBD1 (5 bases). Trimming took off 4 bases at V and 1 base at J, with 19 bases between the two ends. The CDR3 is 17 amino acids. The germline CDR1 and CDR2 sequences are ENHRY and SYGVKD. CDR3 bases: TGTGCCATCAGTGGGGGTACGGGGTTGGGGGGGAACACTGAAGCTTTCTTT. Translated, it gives CAISGGTGLGGNTEAFF.

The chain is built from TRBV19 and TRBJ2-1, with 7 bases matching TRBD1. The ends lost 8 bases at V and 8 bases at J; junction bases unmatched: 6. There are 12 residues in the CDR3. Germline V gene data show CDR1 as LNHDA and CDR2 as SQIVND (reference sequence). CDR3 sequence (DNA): TGTGCCAGTGGGACAGCCTGGGATGAGCAGTTCTTC. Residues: CASGTAWDEQFF.

CDR3 nucleotide sequence: TGTGCCAGCAGCTCGGACAGAAATAATTCACCCCTCCACTTT. Translated, it gives CASSSDRNNSPLHF. This rearrangement joins TRBV5-4 to TRBJ1-6, with D maybe TRBD1 (6 bases). From germline, CDR1 is SGHNT and CDR2 YYREEE (reference sequence). V lost 3 bases to trimming and J lost 5 bases, with 9 bases between them. This CDR3 contains 14 residues.

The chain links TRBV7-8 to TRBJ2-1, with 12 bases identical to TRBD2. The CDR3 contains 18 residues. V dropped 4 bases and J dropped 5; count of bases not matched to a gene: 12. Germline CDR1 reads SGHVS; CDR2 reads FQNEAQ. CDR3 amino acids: CASSSPTSGGKTDNEQFF. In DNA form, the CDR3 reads TGTGCCAGCAGCTCCCCGACTAGCGGGGGCAAAACCGACAATGAGCAGTTCTTC.

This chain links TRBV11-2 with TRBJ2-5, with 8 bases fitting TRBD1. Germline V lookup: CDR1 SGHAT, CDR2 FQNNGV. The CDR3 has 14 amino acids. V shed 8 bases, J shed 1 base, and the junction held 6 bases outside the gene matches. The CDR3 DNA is TGTGCCAGCCGGCGGACAGGGAGCCAAGAGACCCAGTACTTC. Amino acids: CASRRTGSQETQYF.

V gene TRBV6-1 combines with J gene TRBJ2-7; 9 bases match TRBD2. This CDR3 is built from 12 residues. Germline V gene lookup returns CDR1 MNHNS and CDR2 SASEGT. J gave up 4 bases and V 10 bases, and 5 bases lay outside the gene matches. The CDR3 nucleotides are TGTGCCATCCTAGCGGGAATATACGAGCAGTACTTC. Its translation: CAILAGIYEQYF.

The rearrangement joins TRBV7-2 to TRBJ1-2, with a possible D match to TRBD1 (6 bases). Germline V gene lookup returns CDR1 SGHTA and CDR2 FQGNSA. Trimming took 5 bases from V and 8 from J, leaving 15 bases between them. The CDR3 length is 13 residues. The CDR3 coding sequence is TGTGCCAGCAGCCCCTTGACAGGTCCCGGCTACACCTTC. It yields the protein CASSPLTGPGYTF.

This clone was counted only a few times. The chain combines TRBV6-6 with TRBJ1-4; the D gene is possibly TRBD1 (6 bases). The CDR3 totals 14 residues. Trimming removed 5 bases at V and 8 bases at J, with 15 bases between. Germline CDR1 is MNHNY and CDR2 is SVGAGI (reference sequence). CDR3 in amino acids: CASSVQGRGEKLFF. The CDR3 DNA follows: TGTGCCAGCAGTGTACAGGGAAGGGGCGAAAAACTGTTTTTT.

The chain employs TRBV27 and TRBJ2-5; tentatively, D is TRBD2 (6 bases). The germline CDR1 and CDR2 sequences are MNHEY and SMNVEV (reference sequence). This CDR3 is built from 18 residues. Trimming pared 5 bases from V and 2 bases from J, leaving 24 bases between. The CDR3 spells CASSPRPPGTLQQETQYF. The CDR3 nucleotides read TGTGCCAGCAGTCCTCGTCCCCCGGGGACTCTCCAACAAGAGACCCAGTACTTC.

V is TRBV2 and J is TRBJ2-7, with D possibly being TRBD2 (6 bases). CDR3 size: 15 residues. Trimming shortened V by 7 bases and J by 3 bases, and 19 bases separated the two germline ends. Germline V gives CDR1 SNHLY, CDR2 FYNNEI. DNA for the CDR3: TGTGCCAGCAAAATGGAGGGACGGGCCGACTACGAGCAGTACTTC. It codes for CASKMEGRADYEQYF. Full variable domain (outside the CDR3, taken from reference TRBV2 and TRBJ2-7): EPEVTQTPSHQVTQMGQEVILRCVPISNHLYFYWYRQILGQKVEFLVSFYNNEISEKSEIFDDQFSVERPDGSNFTLKIRSTKLEDSAMYFCASKMEGRADYEQYFGPGTRLTVT.

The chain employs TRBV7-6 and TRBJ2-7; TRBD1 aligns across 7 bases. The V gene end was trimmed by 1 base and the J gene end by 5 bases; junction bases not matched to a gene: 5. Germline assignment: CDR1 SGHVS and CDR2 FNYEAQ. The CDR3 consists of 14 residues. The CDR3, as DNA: TGTGCCAGCAGCTTAGGGACAGGTTTTAACGAGCAGTACTTC. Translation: CASSLGTGFNEQYF.

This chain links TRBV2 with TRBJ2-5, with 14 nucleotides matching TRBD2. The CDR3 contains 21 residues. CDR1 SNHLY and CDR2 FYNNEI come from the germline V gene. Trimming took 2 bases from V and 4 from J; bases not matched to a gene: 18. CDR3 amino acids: CASSERAPRTSGGHKRETQYF. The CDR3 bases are TGTGCCAGCAGTGAAAGGGCCCCAAGGACTAGCGGGGGGCATAAACGAGAGACCCAGTACTTC.

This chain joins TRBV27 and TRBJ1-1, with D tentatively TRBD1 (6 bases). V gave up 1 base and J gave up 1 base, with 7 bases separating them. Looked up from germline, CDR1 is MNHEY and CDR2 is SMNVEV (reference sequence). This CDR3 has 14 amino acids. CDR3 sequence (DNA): TGTGCCAGCAGTTTATTCAGGGGGAACACTGAAGCTTTCTTT. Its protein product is CASSLFRGNTEAFF.

CDR3 sequence (DNA): TGTGCCATGTCCGATCGTTCGGACACTGAAGCTTTCTTT. This codes for CAMSDRSDTEAFF. The V call is TRBV10-3, the J call TRBJ1-1, with D hard to call. This CDR3 is 13 amino acids long. Germline CDR1 and CDR2: ENHRY and SYGVKD. Trimming removed 9 bases at V and 3 bases at J, with 14 bases between.

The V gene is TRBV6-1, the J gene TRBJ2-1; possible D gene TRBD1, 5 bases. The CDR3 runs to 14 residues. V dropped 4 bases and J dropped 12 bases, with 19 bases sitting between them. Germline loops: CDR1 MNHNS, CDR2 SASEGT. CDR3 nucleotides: TGTGCCAGCAGTGCCCGCTCAAGGGGCCTAGGGCAGTTCTTC. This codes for CASSARSRGLGQFF.

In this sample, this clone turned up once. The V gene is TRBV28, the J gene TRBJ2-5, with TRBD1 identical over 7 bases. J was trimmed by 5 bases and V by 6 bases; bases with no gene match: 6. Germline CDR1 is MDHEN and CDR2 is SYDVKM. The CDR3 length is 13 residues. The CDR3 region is CASRGLRGETQYF. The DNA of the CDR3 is TGTGCCAGCAGGGGCCTCAGGGGGGAGACCCAGTACTTC.

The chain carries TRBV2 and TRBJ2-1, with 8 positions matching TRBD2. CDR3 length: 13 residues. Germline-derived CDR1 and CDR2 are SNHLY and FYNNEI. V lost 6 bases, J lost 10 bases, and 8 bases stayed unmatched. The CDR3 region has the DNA TGTGCCAGCAGCATAGACTTAGCGGGGGAGCAGTTCTTC. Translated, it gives CASSIDLAGEQFF. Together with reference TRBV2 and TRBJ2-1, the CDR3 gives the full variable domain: EPEVTQTPSHQVTQMGQEVILRCVPISNHLYFYWYRQILGQKVEFLVSFYNNEISEKSEIFDDQFSVERPDGSNFTLKIRSTKLEDSAMYFCASSIDLAGEQFFGPGTRLTVL.

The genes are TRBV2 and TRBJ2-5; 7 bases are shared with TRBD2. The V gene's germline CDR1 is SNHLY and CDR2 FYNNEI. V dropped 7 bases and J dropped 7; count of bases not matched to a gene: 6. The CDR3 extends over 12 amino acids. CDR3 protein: CASTGLDRTQYF. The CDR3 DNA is TGTGCCAGCACCGGACTAGACAGGACCCAGTACTTC.

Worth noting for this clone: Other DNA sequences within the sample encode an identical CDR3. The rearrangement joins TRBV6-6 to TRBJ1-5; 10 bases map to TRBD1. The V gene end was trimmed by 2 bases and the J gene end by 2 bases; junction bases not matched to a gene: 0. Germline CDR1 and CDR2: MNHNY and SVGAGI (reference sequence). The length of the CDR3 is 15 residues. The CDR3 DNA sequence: TGTGCCAGCAGTTACGGGACAGGGGGCAATCAGCCCCAGCATTTT. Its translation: CASSYGTGGNQPQHF.

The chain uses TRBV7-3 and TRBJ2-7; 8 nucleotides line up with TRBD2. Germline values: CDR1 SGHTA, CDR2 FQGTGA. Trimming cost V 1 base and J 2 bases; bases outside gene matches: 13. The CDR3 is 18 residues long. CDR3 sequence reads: CASSLKPPGAGAPYEQYF. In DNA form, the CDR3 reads TGTGCCAGCAGCTTAAAGCCCCCGGGAGCGGGAGCACCCTACGAGCAGTACTTC.

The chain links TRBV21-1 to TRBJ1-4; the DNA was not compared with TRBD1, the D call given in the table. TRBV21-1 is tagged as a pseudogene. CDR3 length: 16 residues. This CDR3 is CASSKPSTGPNEKLFF. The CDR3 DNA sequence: TGTGCCAGCAGCAAACCGTCGACAGGGCCTAATGAAAAACTGTTTTTT.

CDR3 DNA sequence: TGTGCCAGCAGGGAGACGGACATTGCTAACTATGGCTACACCTTC. Translation: CASRETDIANYGYTF. The genes are TRBV27 and TRBJ1-2; D is perhaps TRBD1 (5 bases). The CDR3 length is 15 residues. CDR1 and CDR2 from the germline V gene are MNHEY and SMNVEV (reference sequence). The V end was cut by 6 bases, the J end by 0 bases, with 14 bases between.

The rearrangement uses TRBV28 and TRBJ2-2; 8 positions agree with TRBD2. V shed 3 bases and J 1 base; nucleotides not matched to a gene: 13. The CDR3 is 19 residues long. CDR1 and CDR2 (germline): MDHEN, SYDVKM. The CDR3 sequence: CASSFLTITSGRNTGELFF. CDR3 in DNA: TGTGCCAGCAGTTTCCTAACTATTACTAGCGGTCGGAACACCGGGGAGCTGTTTTTT.

Written as DNA, the CDR3 is TGCGCCAGCAGCCTAGTACCCTCCGAGCTGTTTTTT. It is translated as CASSLVPSELFF. The chain combines TRBV4-1 with TRBJ2-2; no clear D gene. There are 12 residues in the CDR3. Trimming removed 4 bases from V and 11 bases from J, with 11 bases in between. CDR1 and CDR2 from the germline V gene are MGHRA and YSYEKL.

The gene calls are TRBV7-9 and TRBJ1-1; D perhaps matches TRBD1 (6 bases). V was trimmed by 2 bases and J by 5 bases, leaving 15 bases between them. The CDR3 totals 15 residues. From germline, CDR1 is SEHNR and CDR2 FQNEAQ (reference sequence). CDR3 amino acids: CASSLLGGGRTEAFF. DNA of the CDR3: TGTGCCAGCAGCTTACTTGGGGGGGGCAGAACTGAAGCTTTCTTT.

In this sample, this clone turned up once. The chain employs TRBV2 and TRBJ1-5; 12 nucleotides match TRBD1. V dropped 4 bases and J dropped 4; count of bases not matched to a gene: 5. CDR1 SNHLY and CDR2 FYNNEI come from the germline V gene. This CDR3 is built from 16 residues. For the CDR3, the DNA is TGTGCCAGCAGTGGGGACAGGGGGCTAGGAAATCAGCCCCAGCATTTT. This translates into CASSGDRGLGNQPQHF.